The 6 T cell receptor beta chains presented below share a single source sample, sequenced in a study of cytomegalovirus exposure and HLA in healthy donors. The repertoire was sequenced with immunoSEQ multiplex PCR; TCRdb's copy has only in-frame clones and lacks some. Among 120,000 or so clones listed, approximately 90% were seen once. The sequencing sample was made of PBMCs. Receptors originate from a woman aged 18-29 years in good health and CMV-seronegative.

The rearrangement links TRBV6-5 to TRBJ2-3; 9 positions agree with TRBD1. The CDR3 is made up of 16 amino acids. From germline, CDR1 is MNHEY and CDR2 SVGAGI. The trim removed 4 bases at V and 1 base at J, leaving 6 bases unmatched. The CDR3 DNA reads as TGTGCCAGCAGTTCACAGGGGGCTATGGGCACAGATACGCAGTATTTT. Protein product: CASSSQGAMGTDTQYF.

This rearrangement joins TRBV5-1 to TRBJ2-7; the match to TRBD1 covers 8 bases. CDR3 length equals 13 residues. Germline assignment: CDR1 SGHRS and CDR2 YFSETQ. With V trimmed by 4 bases and J by 3 bases, 3 bases remained unmatched. In DNA, the CDR3 is TGCGCCAGCAGCCGGGACAGGATCTACGAGCAGTACTTC. Protein product: CASSRDRIYEQYF. Together with reference TRBV5-1 and TRBJ2-7, the CDR3 gives the full variable domain: KAGVTQTPRYLIKTRGQQVTLSCSPISGHRSVSWYQQTPGQGLQFLFEYFSETQRNKGNFPGRFSGRQFSNSRSEMNVSTLELGDSALYLCASSRDRIYEQYFGPGTRLTVT.

The chain couples TRBV7-2 to TRBJ2-1, with 8 bases identical to TRBD2. With V trimmed by 1 base and J by 5 bases, 4 bases remained unmatched. This CDR3 region has 15 residues. Germline V gene lookup returns CDR1 SGHTA and CDR2 FQGNSA. CDR3 sequence: CASSLGSGANNEQFF. For the CDR3, the DNA is TGTGCCAGCAGCTTAGGTAGCGGGGCCAACAATGAGCAGTTCTTC.

V gene TRBV28 combines with J gene TRBJ2-7, with TRBD1 identical over 9 bases. CDR1 and CDR2 from the germline V gene are MDHEN and SYDVKM. Losses at the gene ends were 6 bases for V and 0 bases for J; bases not matched to a gene: 3. The CDR3 sequence is 14 residues long. The chain's CDR3 is CASSPGQGSYEQYF. Here the CDR3 DNA reads TGTGCCAGCAGCCCGGGACAGGGCTCCTACGAGCAGTACTTC.

The gene calls are TRBV4-3 and TRBJ2-1; a possible D gene is TRBD2 (5 bases). V lost 1 base to trimming and J lost 4 bases, with 17 bases between them. The germline CDR1 and CDR2 sequences are LGHNA and YSLEER. This CDR3 contains 17 residues. CDR3 bases: TGCGCCAGCAGCCAAGTTATTCGGGGAGAGGGTTACAATGAGCAGTTCTTC. This encodes CASSQVIRGEGYNEQFF.

The J gene is TRBJ2-1, the V gene TRBV6-4, with 7 bases identical to TRBD2. Germline V gene data show CDR1 as MRHNA and CDR2 as SNTAGT. The V segment lost 2 bases and the J segment 6 bases; nucleotides outside the gene matches: 4. The CDR3 runs to 14 residues. CDR3 sequence reads: CASSDAAGLNEQFF. CDR3 in DNA: TGTGCCAGCAGTGACGCAGCGGGGCTCAATGAGCAGTTCTTC.